This T cell receptor beta chain was obtained from a study of CD8 T cells in Susac syndrome. Random hexamers were used to reverse transcribe an amount of roughly 0.45 to 1 ug RNA. Amplification of TCR beta CDR3 by immunoSEQ multiplex PCR spanned 54 Vbeta and 13 Jbeta. TCRdb analysed the immunoSEQ multiplex PCR reads with MiXCR anew, one entry per CDR3 protein. The table lists 170,000 or so distinct CDR3 sequences, 93% of them singletons. Germline CDR1 is SNHLY and CDR2 is FYNNEI. The CDR3 is 16 residues long. J was trimmed by 10 bases and V by 5 bases; bases with no gene match: 11. Sequencing was done on a sample of CD4+ T cells from PBMCs. The origin of this receptor is a human donor with multiple sclerosis. V is TRBV2 and J is TRBJ1-4, with TRBD1 identical over 12 bases. The CDR3 DNA reads as TGTGCCAGCAGTTCCCCGGGACAGGGGGCGTTCGGAAAACTGTTTTTT. This gives the protein CASSSPGQGAFGKLFF. Full variable domain (remainder filled in from reference TRBV2 and TRBJ1-4): EPEVTQTPSHQVTQMGQEVILRCVPISNHLYFYWYRQILGQKVEFLVSFYNNEISEKSEIFDDQFSVERPDGSNFTLKIRSTKLEDSAMYFCASSSPGQGAFGKLFFGSGTQLSVL.